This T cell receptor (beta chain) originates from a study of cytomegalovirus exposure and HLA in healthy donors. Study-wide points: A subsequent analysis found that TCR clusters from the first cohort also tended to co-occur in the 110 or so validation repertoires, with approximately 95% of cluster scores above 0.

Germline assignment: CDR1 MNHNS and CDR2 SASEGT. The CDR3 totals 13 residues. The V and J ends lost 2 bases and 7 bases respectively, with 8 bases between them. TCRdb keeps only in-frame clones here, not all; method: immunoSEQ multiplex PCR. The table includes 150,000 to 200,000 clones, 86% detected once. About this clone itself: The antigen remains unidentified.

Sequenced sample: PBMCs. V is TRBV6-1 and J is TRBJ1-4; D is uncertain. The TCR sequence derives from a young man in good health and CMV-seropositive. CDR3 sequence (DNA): TGTGCCAGCAGTGAAAGGTCGGGTGAAAAACTGTTTTTT. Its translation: CASSERSGEKLFF.